The entry that follows covers one TCR beta chain sequence. The table came from immunoSEQ multiplex PCR; TCRdb's copy has only in-frame clones and leaves some out. This sample has some 150,000 clones, with 88% found just once. The V segment lost 3 bases and the J segment 8 bases; nucleotides outside the gene matches: 15. The germline gives CDR1 MNHEY, CDR2 SVGAGI. The CDR3 sequence is 16 residues long. The data derive from a study of blood T cell repertoires in COVID-19. Across the study: The cDNA or gDNA used as material had been derived from T cells, B-cell-depleted T cells, or PBMCs.

Sequencing input: peripheral blood. The V call is TRBV6-5, the J call TRBJ1-2, with 7 nucleotides matching TRBD1. This clonotype was sampled from a man aged 45-60 years with active or convalescent COVID-19. The CDR3 here is CASSYRSTGVAVGYTF. The CDR3 DNA follows: TGTGCCAGCAGTTATCGGTCCACAGGGGTAGCGGTGGGCTACACCTTC.